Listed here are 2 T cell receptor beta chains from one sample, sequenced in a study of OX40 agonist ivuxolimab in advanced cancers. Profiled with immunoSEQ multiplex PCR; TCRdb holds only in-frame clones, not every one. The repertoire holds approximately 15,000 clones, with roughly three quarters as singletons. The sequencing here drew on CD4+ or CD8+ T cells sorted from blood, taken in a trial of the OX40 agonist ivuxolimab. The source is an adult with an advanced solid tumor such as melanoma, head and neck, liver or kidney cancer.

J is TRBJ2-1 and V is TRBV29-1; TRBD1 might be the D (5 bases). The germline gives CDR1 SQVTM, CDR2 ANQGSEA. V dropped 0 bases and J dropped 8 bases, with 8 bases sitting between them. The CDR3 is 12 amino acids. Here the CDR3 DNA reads TGCAGCGTTGAAGATATCAGGGATGAGCAGTTCTTC. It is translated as CSVEDIRDEQFF.

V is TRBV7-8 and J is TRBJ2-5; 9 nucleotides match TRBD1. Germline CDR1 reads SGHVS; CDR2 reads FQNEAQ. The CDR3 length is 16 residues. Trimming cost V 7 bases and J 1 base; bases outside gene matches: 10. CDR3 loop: CASTERWTGVQETQYF. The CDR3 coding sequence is TGTGCCAGCACCGAGAGATGGACAGGGGTCCAAGAGACCCAGTACTTC.